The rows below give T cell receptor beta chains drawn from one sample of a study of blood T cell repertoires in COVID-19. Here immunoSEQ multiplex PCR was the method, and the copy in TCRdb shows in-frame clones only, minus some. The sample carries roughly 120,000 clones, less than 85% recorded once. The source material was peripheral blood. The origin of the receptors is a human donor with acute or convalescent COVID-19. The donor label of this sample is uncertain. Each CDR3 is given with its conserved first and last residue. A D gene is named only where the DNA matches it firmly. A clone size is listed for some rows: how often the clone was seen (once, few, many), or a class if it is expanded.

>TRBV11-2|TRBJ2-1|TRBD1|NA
TGTGCCAGCAGCCACGTTCGACAGGGGAACTACAATGAGCAGTTCTTC
CASSHVRQGNYNEQFF
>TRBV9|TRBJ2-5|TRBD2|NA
TGTGCCAGCAGCGGGGGACTAGCGGGGGGCCAAGAGACCCAGTACTTC
CASSGGLAGGQETQYF
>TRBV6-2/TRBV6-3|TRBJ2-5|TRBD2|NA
TGTGCCAGCAGTTACAGTTTAGCGGGGGCCTTTCAAGAGACCCAGTACTTC
CASSYSLAGAFQETQYF
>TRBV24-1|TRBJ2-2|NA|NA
TGTGCCACCAGTGAATCAGGGTGGAGCACCGGGGAGCTGTTTTTT
CATSESGWSTGELFF
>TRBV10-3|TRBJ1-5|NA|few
TGTGCCATCAGGCAGGGGCTTAATCAGCCCCAGCATTTT
CAIRQGLNQPQHF
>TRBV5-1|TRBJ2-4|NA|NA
TGCGCCAGCAGCTCAGGGGATTTAGCCAAAAACATTCAGTACTTC
CASSSGDLAKNIQYF
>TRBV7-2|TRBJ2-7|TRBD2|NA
TGTGCCAGCAGCTTACAGCGGGGGCCCACCTACGAGCAGTACTTC
CASSLQRGPTYEQYF
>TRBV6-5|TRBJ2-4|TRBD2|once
TGTGCCAGCATAGCTAGCGGGGTCAAAAACATTCAGTACTTC
CASIASGVKNIQYF
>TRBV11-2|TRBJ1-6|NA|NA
TGTGCCAGCAGCTTAGTAATGAATTCACCCCTCCACTTT
CASSLVMNSPLHF
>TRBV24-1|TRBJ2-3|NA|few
TGTGCCACCAGTGACCCGGGGGGCTCAGATACGCAGTATTTT
CATSDPGGSDTQYF
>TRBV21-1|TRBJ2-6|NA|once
TGTGCCAGCAGCAAATGGGTCAGGGCGCACCTCTCTGGGGCCAACGTCCTGACTTTC
CASSKWVRAHLSGANVLTF
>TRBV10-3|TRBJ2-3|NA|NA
TGTGCCATCTCGGGCGGGGCGGCTGATACGCAGTATTTT
CAISGGAADTQYF
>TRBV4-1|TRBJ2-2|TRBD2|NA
TGCGCCAGCAGCCAAGTAATAGGGCTAGCGGGAACCAACACCGGGGAGCTGTTTTTT
CASSQVIGLAGTNTGELFF
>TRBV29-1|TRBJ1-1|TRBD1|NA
TGCAGCGTTCGACAGGGTCTGAACACTGAAGCTTTCTTT
CSVRQGLNTEAFF